Shown below are 15 T cell receptor beta chains from a single sample sequenced in a study of blood T cell repertoires in COVID-19. Measured with immunoSEQ multiplex PCR; TCRdb has only the in-frame clones, and not every one. The table includes 150,000 to 200,000 clones, around four fifths detected once. Sequencing used peripheral blood. The receptors stem from a woman between 70 and 85 years old with COVID-19, enrolled during active disease.

V is TRBV12-5 and J is TRBJ2-3; the match to TRBD2 covers 13 bases. CDR1 LGHNT and CDR2 FRNRAP come from the germline V gene. After removal of 2 bases from V and 5 bases from J, the junction contained 4 bases not matched to a gene. This CDR3 comprises 16 residues. The CDR3 loop is CASGLILAGGIDTQYF. CDR3 sequence (DNA): TGTGCTAGTGGTTTGATACTAGCGGGAGGGATAGATACGCAGTATTTT. Based on the CDR3 plus reference TRBV12-5 and TRBJ2-3, the full variable domain is DARVTQTPRHKVTEMGQEVTMRCQPILGHNTVFWYRQTMMQGLELLAYFRNRAPLDDSGMPKDRFSAEMPDATLATLKIQPSEPRDSAVYFCASGLILAGGIDTQYFGPGTRLTVL.

The chain uses TRBV29-1 and TRBJ1-2, with D possibly matching TRBD1 (5 bases). The CDR3 covers 13 residues. Germline values: CDR1 SQVTM, CDR2 ANQGSEA. Trimming pared 3 bases from V and 1 base from J, leaving 9 bases between. Written as DNA, the CDR3 is TGCAGCGTTGAGGGGCAGGGTAACTATGGCTACACCTTC. Translated: CSVEGQGNYGYTF.

V gene TRBV9 combines with J gene TRBJ2-7; tentative D call: TRBD1 (6 bases). V was clipped by 0 bases and J by 5 bases, with 12 bases between them. CDR3 length: 14 residues. CDR1 SGDLS and CDR2 YYNGEE come from the germline V gene. The CDR3 DNA sequence: TGTGCCAGCAGCGTAGGCTCAGGGGTACACGAGCAGTACTTC. This sequence encodes CASSVGSGVHEQYF.

This sequence joins TRBV9 and TRBJ2-1; 10 nucleotides line up with TRBD1. Germline trimming cut 4 bases from V and 9 bases from J; bases unmatched to any gene: 7. CDR3 length: 14 amino acids. In germline, CDR1 is SGDLS, CDR2 YYNGEE. CDR3 bases: TGTGCCAGCAGCTTCGGACAGGGGGAATTTGAGCAGTTCTTC. It encodes CASSFGQGEFEQFF.

This sequence joins TRBV5-8 and TRBJ1-2, with a weak D call TRBD1 (6 bases). CDR3 length equals 13 residues. Germline CDR1 is SGHTS and CDR2 is YDEGEE. Trimming left V 4 bases short and J 4 bases short, with 11 bases between. The DNA of the CDR3 is TGTGCCAGCAGCCTTATCAGGGGCTATGGCTACACCTTC. Translated: CASSLIRGYGYTF.

The genes are TRBV28 and TRBJ1-2; 8 positions match TRBD1. After removal of 1 base from V and 8 bases from J, the junction contained 6 bases not matched to a gene. The length of the CDR3 is 14 residues. The germline V gene has CDR1 MDHEN and CDR2 SYDVKM. CDR3 nucleotide sequence: TGTGCCAGCAGTTTATCCAGGGGGCGGCAGGGCTACACCTTC. Translated, it gives CASSLSRGRQGYTF.

Notes on this clone: One junction end disagrees with the germline gene, perhaps due to a read error. CDR3 coding DNA: TGTGCCAGCAGTGAGACTACGAATACCGGGGAGCTGTTTTTT. This sequence encodes CASSETTNTGELFF. J is TRBJ2-2 and V is TRBV2, with D tentatively TRBD2 (5 bases). This CDR3 has 14 amino acids. Germline assignment: CDR1 SNHLY and CDR2 FYNNEI.

Only a few counts were recorded for this clone. CDR3 sequence reads: CASSGTSPTTNFDEQFF. The CDR3 bases are TGCGCCAGCTCCGGGACTAGCCCGACGACAAATTTCGATGAGCAGTTCTTC. J is TRBJ2-1 and V is TRBV10-2; TRBD2 matches 9 bases. The V gene's germline CDR1 is WSHSY and CDR2 SAAADI. This CDR3 region has 17 residues. J gave up 8 bases and V 8 bases, and 19 bases lay outside the gene matches.

The CDR3 is CASSLRTSGSGYEQYF. As DNA, the CDR3 is TGTGCCAGCAGTTTGAGGACTAGCGGGAGTGGGTACGAGCAGTACTTC. This chain links TRBV6-5 with TRBJ2-7; 13 bases are shared with TRBD2. The CDR3 loop spans 16 amino acids. Per the germline V gene, CDR1 is MNHEY and CDR2 is SVGAGI. J gave up 4 bases and V 4 bases, and 7 bases lay outside the gene matches.

V and J are TRBV5-1 and TRBJ1-2; D is ambiguous. Trimming pared 0 bases from V and 4 bases from J, leaving 16 bases between. Germline CDR1 SGHRS, CDR2 YFSETQ. The CDR3 loop spans 16 amino acids. CDR3 in DNA: TGCGCCAGCAGCTTGGTCACCGGGGAAGGACGCTATGGCTACACCTTC. Amino acids: CASSLVTGEGRYGYTF. The whole variable domain, remainder taken from reference TRBV5-1 and TRBJ1-2, is KAGVTQTPRYLIKTRGQQVTLSCSPISGHRSVSWYQQTPGQGLQFLFEYFSETQRNKGNFPGRFSGRQFSNSRSEMNVSTLELGDSALYLCASSLVTGEGRYGYTFGSGTRLTVV.

This clone was counted a few times. The CDR3 nucleotides read TGTGCCAGCAGTTTTTCTCCGTACAGGGATCCTTCCTACGAGCAGTACTTC. Translation: CASSFSPYRDPSYEQYF. The chain recombines TRBV28 with TRBJ2-7, with a possible D match to TRBD1 (6 bases). This CDR3 is 17 amino acids long. Germline V lookup: CDR1 MDHEN, CDR2 SYDVKM. V lost 3 bases, J lost 1 base, and 19 bases lay in between.

The chain uses TRBV7-3 and TRBJ1-2, with D possibly matching TRBD1 (5 bases). Germline CDR1 SGHTA, CDR2 FQGTGA. V shed 3 bases and J shed 4 bases, with 15 bases lying between them. This CDR3 is 15 amino acids long. In nucleotides, the CDR3 is TGTGCCAGCAGCTTTGGGGGGGTGAACGCCTATGGCTACACCTTC. Its translation is CASSFGGVNAYGYTF.

The gene calls are TRBV28 and TRBJ2-1, with D possibly TRBD1 on 6 matching bases. Trimming took off 4 bases at V and 3 bases at J, with 10 bases between the two ends. The CDR3 sequence is 14 residues long. Germline assignment: CDR1 MDHEN and CDR2 SYDVKM. In nucleotides, the CDR3 is TGTGCCAGCAGTTCACAGGGATACTACAATGAGCAGTTCTTC. Its translation is CASSSQGYYNEQFF.

This chain links TRBV6-1 with TRBJ2-3, with 8 positions matching TRBD2. This CDR3 has 16 residues. The V segment lost 4 bases and the J segment 2 bases; nucleotides outside the gene matches: 8. Germline V gene sequence: CDR1 MNHNS, CDR2 SASEGT. The CDR3 DNA follows: TGTGCCAGCAGTGTCGGGGGGGGGTTGGTCACAGATACGCAGTATTTT. Protein product: CASSVGGGLVTDTQYF.

The genes are TRBV18 and TRBJ2-7; a possible D gene is TRBD1 (5 bases). Germline V gene sequence: CDR1 KGHSH, CDR2 LQKENI. The CDR3 is 14 residues long. V was pared by 6 bases and J by 0 bases, with 12 bases between. CDR3 amino acids: CASSIRQSSYEQYV. DNA of the CDR3: TGTGCCAGCTCCATAAGACAGAGCTCCTACGAGCAGTACGTC.